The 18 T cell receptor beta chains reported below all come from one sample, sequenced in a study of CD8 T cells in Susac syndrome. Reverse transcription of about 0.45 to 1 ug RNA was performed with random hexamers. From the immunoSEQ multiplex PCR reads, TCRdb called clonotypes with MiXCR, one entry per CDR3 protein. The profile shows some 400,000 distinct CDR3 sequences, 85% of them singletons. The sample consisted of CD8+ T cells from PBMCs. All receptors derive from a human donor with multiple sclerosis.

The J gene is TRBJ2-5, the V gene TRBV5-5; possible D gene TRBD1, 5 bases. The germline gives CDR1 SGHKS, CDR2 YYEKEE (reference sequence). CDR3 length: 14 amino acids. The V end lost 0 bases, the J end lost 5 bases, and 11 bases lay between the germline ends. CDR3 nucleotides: TGTGCCAGCAGCTTGGGCCAGCAGGGCGAGACCCAGTACTTC. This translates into CASSLGQQGETQYF.

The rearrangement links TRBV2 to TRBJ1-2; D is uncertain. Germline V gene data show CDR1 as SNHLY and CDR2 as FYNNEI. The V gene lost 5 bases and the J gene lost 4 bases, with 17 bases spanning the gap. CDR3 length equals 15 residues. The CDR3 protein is CASSPSPPWVYGYTF. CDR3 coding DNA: TGTGCCAGCAGTCCCAGCCCTCCTTGGGTCTATGGCTACACCTTC.

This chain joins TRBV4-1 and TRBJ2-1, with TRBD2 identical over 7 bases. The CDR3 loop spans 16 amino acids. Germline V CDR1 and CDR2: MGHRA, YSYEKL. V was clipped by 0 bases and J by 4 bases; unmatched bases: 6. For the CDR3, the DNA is TGCGCCAGCAGCCAAGATCGCGGGGAGGGATACAATGAGCAGTTCTTC. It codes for CASSQDRGEGYNEQFF.

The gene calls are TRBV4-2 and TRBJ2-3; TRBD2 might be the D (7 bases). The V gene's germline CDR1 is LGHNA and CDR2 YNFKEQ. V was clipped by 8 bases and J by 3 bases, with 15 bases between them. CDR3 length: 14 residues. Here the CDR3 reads CASRGGGLTDTQYF. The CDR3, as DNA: TGTGCCAGCCGAGGGGGGGGCCTTACAGATACGCAGTATTTT.

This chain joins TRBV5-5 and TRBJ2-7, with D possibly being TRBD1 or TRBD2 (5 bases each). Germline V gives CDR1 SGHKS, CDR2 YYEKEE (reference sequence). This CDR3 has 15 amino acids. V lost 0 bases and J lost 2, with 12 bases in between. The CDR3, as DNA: TGTGCCAGCAGCTTGGAACTGGGGGATCCCTACGAGCAGTACTTC. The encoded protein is CASSLELGDPYEQYF.

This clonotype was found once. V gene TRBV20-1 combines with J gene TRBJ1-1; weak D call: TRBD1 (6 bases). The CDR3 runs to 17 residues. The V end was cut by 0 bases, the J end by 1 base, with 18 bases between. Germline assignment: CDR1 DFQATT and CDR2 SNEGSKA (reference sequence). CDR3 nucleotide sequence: TGCAGTGCTAGAGACTCGGACAGATCGTTGAGGAACACTGAAGCTTTCTTT. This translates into CSARDSDRSLRNTEAFF.

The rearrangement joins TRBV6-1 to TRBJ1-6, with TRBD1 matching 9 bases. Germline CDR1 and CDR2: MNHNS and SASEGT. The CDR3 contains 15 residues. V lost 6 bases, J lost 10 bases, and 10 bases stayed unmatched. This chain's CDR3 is CASRPTGQGLSPLHF. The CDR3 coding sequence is TGTGCCAGCAGACCTACGGGACAGGGACTATCACCCCTCCACTTT.

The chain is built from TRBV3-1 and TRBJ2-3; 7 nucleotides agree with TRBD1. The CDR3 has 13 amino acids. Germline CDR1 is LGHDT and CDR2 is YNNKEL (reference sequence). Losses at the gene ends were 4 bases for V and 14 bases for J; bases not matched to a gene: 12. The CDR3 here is CASSLRPGTDMYF. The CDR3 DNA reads TGTGCCAGCAGCCTACGTCCCGGGACAGACATGTATTTT.

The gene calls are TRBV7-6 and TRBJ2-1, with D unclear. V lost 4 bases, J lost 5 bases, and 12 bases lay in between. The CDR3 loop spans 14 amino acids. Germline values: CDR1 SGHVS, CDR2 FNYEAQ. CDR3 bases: TGTGCCAGCAGCTCAAACTCGGCCAACAATGAGCAGTTCTTC. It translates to CASSSNSANNEQFF.

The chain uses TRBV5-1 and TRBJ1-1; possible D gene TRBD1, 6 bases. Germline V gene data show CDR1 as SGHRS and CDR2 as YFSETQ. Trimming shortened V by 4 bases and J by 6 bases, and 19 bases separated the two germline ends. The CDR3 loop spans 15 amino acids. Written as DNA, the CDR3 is TGCGCCAGCAGCCGGGGACACGGAGACGAGTCTGAAGCTTTCTTT. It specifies CASSRGHGDESEAFF.

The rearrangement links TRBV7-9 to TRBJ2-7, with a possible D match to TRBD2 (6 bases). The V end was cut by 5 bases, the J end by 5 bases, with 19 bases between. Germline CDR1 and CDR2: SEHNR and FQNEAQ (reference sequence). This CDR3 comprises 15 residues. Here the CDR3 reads CASSGGLRKAHEQYF. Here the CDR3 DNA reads TGTGCCAGCAGCGGGGGACTCCGAAAGGCCCACGAGCAGTACTTC.

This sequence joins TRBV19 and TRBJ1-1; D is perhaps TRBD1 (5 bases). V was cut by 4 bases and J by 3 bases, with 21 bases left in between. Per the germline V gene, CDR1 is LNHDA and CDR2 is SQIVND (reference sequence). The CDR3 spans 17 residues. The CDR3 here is CASSTGPAEFLDTEAFF. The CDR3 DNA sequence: TGTGCCAGTAGTACAGGGCCCGCGGAGTTTTTGGACACTGAAGCTTTCTTT.

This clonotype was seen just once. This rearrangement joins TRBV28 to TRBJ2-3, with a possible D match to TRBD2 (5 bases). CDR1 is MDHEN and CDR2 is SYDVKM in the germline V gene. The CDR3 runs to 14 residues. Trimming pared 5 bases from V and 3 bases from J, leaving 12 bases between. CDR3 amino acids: CASSGETGTDTQYF. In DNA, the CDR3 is TGTGCCAGCAGTGGAGAGACGGGGACAGATACGCAGTATTTT.

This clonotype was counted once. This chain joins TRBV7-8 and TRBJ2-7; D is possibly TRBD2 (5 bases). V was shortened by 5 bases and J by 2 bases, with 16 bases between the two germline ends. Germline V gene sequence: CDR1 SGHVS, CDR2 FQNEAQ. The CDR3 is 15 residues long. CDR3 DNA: TGTGCCAGCAGCCCCCCGAGGGCGAGAACCTACGAGCAGTACTTC. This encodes CASSPPRARTYEQYF. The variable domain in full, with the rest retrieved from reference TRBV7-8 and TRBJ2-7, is GAGVSQSPRYKVAKRGQDVALRCDPISGHVSLFWYQQALGQGPEFLTYFQNEAQLDKSGLPSDRFFAERPEGSVSTLKIQRTQQEDSAVYLCASSPPRARTYEQYFGPGTRLTVT.

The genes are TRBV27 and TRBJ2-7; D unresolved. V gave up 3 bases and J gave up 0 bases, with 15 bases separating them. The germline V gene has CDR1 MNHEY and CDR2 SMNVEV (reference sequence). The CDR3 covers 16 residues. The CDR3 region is CASSFLVTASSYEQYF. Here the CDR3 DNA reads TGTGCCAGCAGTTTCCTGGTGACGGCTAGCTCCTACGAGCAGTACTTC.

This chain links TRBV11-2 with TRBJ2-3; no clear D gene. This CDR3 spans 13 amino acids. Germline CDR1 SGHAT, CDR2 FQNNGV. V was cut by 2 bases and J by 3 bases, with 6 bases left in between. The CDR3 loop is CASSLQATDTQYF. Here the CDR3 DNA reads TGTGCCAGCAGCTTACAGGCAACAGATACGCAGTATTTT.

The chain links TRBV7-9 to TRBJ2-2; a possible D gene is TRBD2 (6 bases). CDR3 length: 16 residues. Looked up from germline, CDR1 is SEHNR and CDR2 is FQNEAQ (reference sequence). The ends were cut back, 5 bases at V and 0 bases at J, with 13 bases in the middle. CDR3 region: CASSTRLDANTGELFF. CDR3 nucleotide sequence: TGTGCCAGCAGCACTCGACTAGATGCGAACACCGGGGAGCTGTTTTTT.

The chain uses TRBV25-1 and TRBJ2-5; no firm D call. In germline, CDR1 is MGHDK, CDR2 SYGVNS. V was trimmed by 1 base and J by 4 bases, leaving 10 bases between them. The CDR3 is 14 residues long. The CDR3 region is CASSEWSPPETQYF. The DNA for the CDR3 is TGTGCCAGCAGTGAATGGAGCCCCCCAGAGACCCAGTACTTC.